This TCR beta chain appears in the sequencing data of a study of siplizumab effects on memory and regulatory T cells. Study-level findings and limits: Naive T cells were seemingly more diverse than memory cells, and major contributions to the alloresponse seemed to be made by them. To unstimulated subsets, only a minor fraction of alloreactive clones could be mapped.

A note on this clone: Its matching antigen is unknown.

The V gene's germline CDR1 is SGHNT and CDR2 YENEEA. The CDR3 contains 15 residues. V was pared by 5 bases and J by 0 bases, with 5 bases of the junction left unmatched. Assaying covered about 10^5 TCR templates per sample. The method was immunoSEQ multiplex PCR; TCRdb's version includes in-frame clones alone and lacks a portion of them. This sample has 98,000 or so clones, with about 93% found just once. This receptor was taken from a human donor in good health. Specimen: Tregs sorted from blood. The chain employs TRBV11-3 and TRBJ2-3; 7 bases agree with TRBD2. The CDR3 sequence: CASSRLAASTDTQYF. In DNA, the CDR3 is TGTGCCAGCAGCCGACTAGCTGCTAGCACAGATACGCAGTATTTT.